Below, one TCR beta chain is given with its context. Per the study methods: Estimation of nucleated cell counts relied on the amplification of reference gene primers. Libraries were prepared by immunoSEQ multiplex PCR; TCRdb keeps only in-frame clonotypes and omits some of them. V and J calls and clone size are copied from that table; D and trimming were computed from the DNA. Found here are approximately 210,000 clones, around 88% of them singletons; the top ten hold approximately 2.9%. This sample is part of a study of blood T cell repertoires in COVID-19. Overall study: Material from acute and convalescent COVID-19 was sourced from the United States, Italy and Spain. T cells, B-cell-depleted T cells, or PBMCs supplied cDNA or gDNA.

The CDR3 is made up of 18 amino acids. The junction had 22 bases not matched to a gene; V was cut back by 10 bases and J by 3 bases. Germline V gene lookup returns CDR1 MDHEN and CDR2 SYDVKM. The V call is TRBV28, the J call TRBJ2-7; TRBD2 matches 9 bases. Sequenced sample: peripheral blood. The sequence derives from a man in his fifties or sixties with active or convalescent COVID-19. The CDR3 nucleotides are TGTGCCAACCGCCCGGGTCGGGCTAGCGGGACCGGGGACTACGAGCAGTACTTC. Encoded protein: CANRPGRASGTGDYEQYF.